This TCR beta chain was identified in a study of technical replicates of blood from a handful of donors. This CDR3 contains 12 residues. V shed 3 bases, J shed 9 bases, and the junction held 2 bases outside the gene matches. Germline lookup yields CDR1 SGHDT and CDR2 YYEEEE. Profiling relied on immunoSEQ multiplex PCR, and the TCRdb table lists in-frame clones only, not all of them. The data hold some 82,000 clones, with roughly 93% observed a single time. The material sequenced was T cells isolated from PBMCs. The TCR originated in a human donor in good health. This sequence joins TRBV5-6 and TRBJ2-7; 11 positions agree with TRBD2. CDR3 residues: CASSSGLAGQYF. CDR3 coding DNA: TGTGCCAGCAGCTCCGGACTAGCGGGGCAGTACTTC. The full variable domain, with the rest looked up from reference TRBV5-6 and TRBJ2-7, is DAGVTQSPTHLIKTRGQQVTLRCSPKSGHDTVSWYQQALGQGPQFIFQYYEEEERQRGNFPDRFSGHQFPNYSSELNVNALLLGDSALYLCASSSGLAGQYFGPGTRLTVT.